Below, 29 T cell receptor beta chains from the same sample are listed, as sequenced in a study of T cell changes during pregnancy in multiple sclerosis (dated by TCRdb to the late 2010s). The method behind the library was the immunoSEQ multiplex PCR assay. In TCRdb, the immuneACCESS table is reduced to in-frame sequences with V and J assigned. These tables do not hold every clone; where another copy was compared, an unresolved V gene accounts for under half, and the others remain unexplained. The table for this sample lists 15,000 to 20,000 clones; about 87% of them were counted only once. The top ten constitute roughly 5% of the sample. The sample consisted of CD8+ T cells from peripheral blood mononuclear cells, taken after pregnancy. The receptor set was obtained from a female donor in good health, enrolled as a control in a pregnancy study.

The genes are TRBV5-6 and TRBJ1-5; D is ambiguous. Germline CDR1 SGHDT, CDR2 YYEEEE. The CDR3 covers 15 residues. Between the trimmed V and J ends, which lost 4 bases and 4 bases, there was a span of 15 bases. CDR3: CASSRGRAVNQPQHF. CDR3 DNA: TGTGCCAGCAGCCGTGGGAGGGCTGTTAATCAGCCCCAGCATTTT.

The J gene is TRBJ1-5, the V gene TRBV5-6; TRBD1 agrees at 8 bases. Germline V CDR1 and CDR2: SGHDT, YYEEEE. Unmatched junction bases numbered 11, after V lost 4 bases and J lost 5 bases. The CDR3 runs to 16 residues. The CDR3 nucleotides read TGTGCCAGCAGCGAAGGACAGGGTTCCACTTATCAGCCCCAGCATTTT. It encodes CASSEGQGSTYQPQHF.

This chain uses TRBV27 with TRBJ2-5; maybe TRBD2 (7 bases). Germline V gives CDR1 MNHEY, CDR2 SMNVEV (reference sequence). CDR3 length: 13 amino acids. Trimming removed 7 bases at V and 5 bases at J, with 14 bases between. The CDR3 nucleotides are TGTGCCAGCATGGGGGGGCGCGGGGAGACCCAGTACTTC. Translated: CASMGGRGETQYF.

J is TRBJ1-2 and V is TRBV6-5; D is undetermined. The CDR3 spans 15 residues. From germline, CDR1 is MNHEY and CDR2 SVGAGI. V was trimmed by 8 bases and J by 0 bases, leaving 16 bases between them. CDR3 coding DNA: TGTGCCAGCTTTGGGTTGAGGCGCGCTAACTATGGCTACACCTTC. Translated, it gives CASFGLRRANYGYTF.

The chain carries TRBV4-2 and TRBJ1-2; D is ambiguous. In germline, CDR1 is LGHNA, CDR2 YNFKEQ. The CDR3 totals 14 residues. V lost 0 bases, J lost 3 bases, and 8 bases lay in between. CDR3 nucleotides: TGTGCCAGCAGCCAAGATCACGGGGACTATGGCTACACCTTC. Protein product: CASSQDHGDYGYTF.

The chain joins TRBV6-1 to TRBJ2-1; D not certain. The germline V gene has CDR1 MNHNS and CDR2 SASEGT. This CDR3 is 15 amino acids long. Trimming shortened V by 3 bases and J by 0 bases, and 9 bases separated the two germline ends. CDR3 DNA sequence: TGTGCCAGCAGTGACAGCGTAAGCTCCTACAATGAGCAGTTCTTC. Translation: CASSDSVSSYNEQFF.

This clone occurred once. This rearrangement joins TRBV9 to TRBJ2-1; 9 bases align to TRBD1. Germline-derived CDR1 and CDR2 are SGDLS and YYNGEE. Germline trimming cut 3 bases from V and 8 bases from J; bases unmatched to any gene: 12. CDR3 length equals 16 residues. The CDR3 nucleotides read TGTGCCAGCAGCGCACCACGGGACAGGGCCTATGATGAGCAGTTCTTC. The encoded protein is CASSAPRDRAYDEQFF.

CDR3 coding DNA: TGTGCCAGCAGCCCCGGGACAGGGGGCCCCTACGAGCAGTACTTC. Protein product: CASSPGTGGPYEQYF. V usage is TRBV6-5 and J usage is TRBJ2-7; TRBD1 matches 12 bases. V lost 6 bases, J lost 2 bases, and 5 bases stayed unmatched. Germline V gene data show CDR1 as MNHEY and CDR2 as SVGAGI. The CDR3 covers 15 residues.

The chain recombines TRBV7-3 with TRBJ1-1, with D maybe TRBD1 (5 bases). V was cut by 5 bases and J by 3 bases, with 13 bases left in between. This CDR3 is built from 14 residues. CDR1 and CDR2 from the germline V gene are SGHTA and FQGTGA. The DNA for the CDR3 is TGTGCCAGCAGCCTTCAGGGTGTGGACACTGAAGCTTTCTTT. It specifies CASSLQGVDTEAFF.

V gene TRBV29-1 combines with J gene TRBJ1-2; D uncertain. CDR3 length: 10 residues. Between the trimmed V and J ends, which lost 5 bases and 8 bases, there was a span of 9 bases. Germline values: CDR1 SQVTM, CDR2 ANQGSEA. Written as DNA, the CDR3 is TGCAGCGTTTACCGCAGGGGCTACACCTTC. Translating gives CSVYRRGYTF.

V usage is TRBV5-5 and J usage is TRBJ2-6; D may be TRBD1 (6 bases). The germline V and J ends were trimmed by 6 bases and 0 bases, with 19 bases remaining between them. This CDR3 is built from 18 residues. Per the germline V gene, CDR1 is SGHKS and CDR2 is YYEKEE (reference sequence). The DNA for the CDR3 is TGTGCCAGCAACCCCGTGACAGGATCTGCCTCTGGGGCCAACGTCCTGACTTTC. Its translation is CASNPVTGSASGANVLTF.

Worth noting for this clone: This may be a read error, as it is one base from a much larger clone. The V gene is TRBV27, the J gene TRBJ1-1; 7 positions agree with TRBD1. The CDR3 has 14 residues. Per germline, CDR1 MNHEY and CDR2 SMNVEV (reference sequence). V was pared by 5 bases and J by 1 base, with 4 bases of the junction left unmatched. CDR3 amino acids: CASSKGTANTEAFF. In DNA, the CDR3 is TGTGCCAGCAGTAAGGGGACAGCGAACACTGAAGCTTTCTTT.

This rearrangement joins TRBV27 to TRBJ1-2; D remains ambiguous. The germline V and J ends were trimmed by 0 bases and 6 bases, with 11 bases remaining between them. The germline CDR1 and CDR2 sequences are MNHEY and SMNVEV (reference sequence). The CDR3 spans 14 residues. CDR3 sequence reads: CASSLSVRLDGYTF. In DNA, the CDR3 is TGTGCCAGCAGTTTATCTGTGCGTCTAGATGGCTACACCTTC.

This chain links TRBV4-3 with TRBJ1-2; 10 positions match TRBD1. Germline trimming cut 0 bases from V and 10 bases from J; bases unmatched to any gene: 5. The CDR3 is made up of 14 amino acids. Germline loops: CDR1 LGHNA, CDR2 YSLEER. CDR3 residues: CASSQDVGTGDYTF. The DNA of the CDR3 is TGCGCCAGCAGCCAAGATGTGGGGACAGGGGACTACACCTTC.

J is TRBJ1-4 and V is TRBV5-6, with 7 bases fitting TRBD1. Unmatched junction bases numbered 11, after V lost 2 bases and J lost 16 bases. The germline gives CDR1 SGHDT, CDR2 YYEEEE. The CDR3 is 13 residues long. The CDR3 coding sequence is TGTGCCAGCAGCTTTGACAGGGCCCCTCTCCAGTTTTTT. The encoded protein is CASSFDRAPLQFF.

V gene TRBV19 combines with J gene TRBJ1-5; the D is unclear. Germline CDR1 and CDR2: LNHDA and SQIVND (reference sequence). The V and J ends lost 5 bases and 1 base respectively, with 21 bases between them. This CDR3 is built from 18 residues. The CDR3 here is CASSPRKTVLRSNQPQHF. The DNA of the CDR3 is TGTGCCAGTAGTCCGCGAAAAACGGTCCTCAGGAGCAATCAGCCCCAGCATTTT. Using reference TRBV19 and TRBJ1-5 for the parts outside the CDR3, the full variable domain is DGGITQSPKYLFRKEGQNVTLSCEQNLNHDAMYWYRQDPGQGLRLIYYSQIVNDFQKGDIAEGYSVSREKKESFPLTVTSAQKNPTAFYLCASSPRKTVLRSNQPQHFGDGTRLSIL.

The J gene is TRBJ1-2, the V gene TRBV7-2; D remains unclear. CDR3 length: 13 amino acids. The germline V gene encodes CDR1 SGHTA and CDR2 FQGNSA. The germline V and J ends were trimmed by 5 bases and 4 bases, with 11 bases remaining between them. The chain's CDR3 is CASSQEGFYGYTF. As DNA, the CDR3 is TGTGCCAGCAGCCAGGAGGGATTCTATGGCTACACCTTC.

This chain uses TRBV27 with TRBJ1-2, with a weak D call TRBD1 (6 bases). The length of the CDR3 is 13 residues. Trimming stripped 4 bases from V and 4 bases from J, with 10 bases between. Germline-derived CDR1 and CDR2 are MNHEY and SMNVEV (reference sequence). CDR3 nucleotides: TGTGCCAGCAGTTGGACAGACGGCTATGGCTACACCTTC. Its protein is CASSWTDGYGYTF.

The chain is built from TRBV7-8 and TRBJ2-3; D may be TRBD2 (5 bases). Germline-derived CDR1 and CDR2 are SGHVS and FQNEAQ. The V end was cut by 5 bases, the J end by 1 base, with 13 bases between. The CDR3 loop spans 15 amino acids. The CDR3 nucleotides are TGTGCCAGCAGCGCCGGGGAACGTGGCACAGATACGCAGTATTTT. Translating it yields CASSAGERGTDTQYF.

The V gene is TRBV5-5, the J gene TRBJ1-2, with D hard to call. Germline-derived CDR1 and CDR2 are SGHKS and YYEKEE (reference sequence). The CDR3 has 14 residues. V was pared by 0 bases and J by 2 bases, with 8 bases between. The CDR3 coding sequence is TGTGCCAGCAGCTTGGCACTGTCCAACTATGGCTACACCTTC. This translates into CASSLALSNYGYTF.

The J gene is TRBJ2-3, the V gene TRBV27; 9 bases line up with TRBD1. V gave up 1 base and J gave up 4 bases; unmatched junction bases: 6. CDR1 MNHEY and CDR2 SMNVEV come from the germline V gene (reference sequence). The CDR3 covers 16 residues. The CDR3 sequence: CASSLYGTGRADTQYF. CDR3 DNA sequence: TGTGCCAGCAGTTTATATGGGACAGGGAGGGCAGATACGCAGTATTTT.

V and J are TRBV29-1 and TRBJ2-7; D may be TRBD1 (6 bases). The CDR3 contains 13 residues. The germline gives CDR1 SQVTM, CDR2 ANQGSEA. V dropped 6 bases and J dropped 2 bases, with 14 bases sitting between them. CDR3 amino acids: CSVAGTSTYEQYF. As DNA, the CDR3 is TGCAGCGTCGCCGGGACATCGACCTACGAGCAGTACTTC.

To note about this clone: This same CDR3 is encoded by further DNA sequences in the sample. The CDR3 loop is CATSRVYSSTDNYGYTF. The CDR3 DNA follows: TGTGCCACCAGCAGAGTCTACAGCTCTACCGACAATTATGGCTACACCTTC. The J gene is TRBJ1-2, the V gene TRBV15; D unclear. CDR1 is LNHNV, CDR2 YYDKDF, per germline (reference sequence). CDR3 length equals 17 residues. The ends were cut back, 1 base at V and 5 bases at J, with 20 bases in the middle.

This clone was seen a handful of times. Other DNA sequences in this sample translate to the same CDR3. The chain joins TRBV19 to TRBJ1-1; D is unresolved. This CDR3 spans 13 amino acids. With 5 bases removed from V and 1 base from J, the gap between germline ends came to 8 bases. Germline-derived CDR1 and CDR2 are LNHDA and SQIVND (reference sequence). The DNA of the CDR3 is TGTGCCAGTAGTCTGGGAGGGAACACTGAAGCTTTCTTT. Its translation is CASSLGGNTEAFF.

This chain joins TRBV19 and TRBJ1-2; TRBD1 might be the D (6 bases). CDR1 is LNHDA, CDR2 SQIVND, per germline (reference sequence). CDR3 length equals 14 residues. The V gene lost 8 bases and the J gene lost 4 bases, with 17 bases spanning the gap. The CDR3 here is CASGGHAAGYGYTF. CDR3 coding DNA: TGTGCCAGTGGGGGCCACGCGGCGGGCTATGGCTACACCTTC.

Here the CDR3 reads CAWSVGLAGTNEQFF. CDR3 in DNA: TGTGCCTGGAGTGTAGGACTAGCGGGGACCAATGAGCAGTTCTTC. The J gene is TRBJ2-1, the V gene TRBV30, with 12 bases identical to TRBD2. The V segment lost 0 bases and the J segment 6 bases; nucleotides outside the gene matches: 3. The CDR3 loop spans 15 amino acids. In germline, CDR1 is GTSNPN, CDR2 SVGIG (reference sequence).

The genes are TRBV5-6 and TRBJ1-4; 8 bases match TRBD1. CDR1 is SGHDT, CDR2 YYEEEE, per germline. The CDR3 contains 15 residues. After removal of 0 bases from V and 6 bases from J, the junction contained 4 bases not matched to a gene. The CDR3 is CASSLGQGYHEKLFF. Here the CDR3 DNA reads TGTGCCAGCAGCTTGGGACAGGGGTATCATGAAAAACTGTTTTTT.

The V gene is TRBV27, the J gene TRBJ1-5, with D maybe TRBD1 (5 bases). Trimming took off 4 bases at V and 0 bases at J, with 13 bases between the two ends. Germline CDR1 and CDR2: MNHEY and SMNVEV (reference sequence). The length of the CDR3 is 16 residues. The CDR3 region is CASSSGHGYSNQPQHF. As DNA, the CDR3 is TGTGCCAGCAGTTCCGGACACGGATATAGCAATCAGCCCCAGCATTTT.

The rearrangement links TRBV6-5 to TRBJ2-7, with TRBD2 identical over 12 bases. Germline values: CDR1 MNHEY, CDR2 SVGAGI. CDR3 size: 15 residues. V shed 6 bases, J shed 1 base, and the junction held 4 bases outside the gene matches. This chain's CDR3 is CASSLGLAGSYEQYF. CDR3 DNA sequence: TGTGCCAGCAGCCTCGGACTAGCGGGGTCCTACGAGCAGTACTTC.